The clone carrying this T cell receptor (beta chain) was seen more than once but under ten times. The antigen remains unidentified. Specimens obtained from alopecia areata patients comprised lesional scalp punch biopsies and peripheral blood. Sequencing used cDNA as its template, made by extracting RNA and reverse transcribing it. Assay: immunoSEQ multiplex PCR; the TCRdb copy retains only in-frame clones and omits some. The sample consists of about 130,000 clones, roughly 58% of them appearing once. These data originate in a study of CD8+ T cells in alopecia areata. Overall study context: Tofacitinib ran 6 to 18 months, followed by 6 months off drug. Study conclusions and caveats: Mice showed clearer TCR sharing than patients did, a gap that was possibly HLA-related. The study also sequences resident alphabeta T cells of normal skin in scalp samples.

V lost 3 bases, J lost 10 bases, and 10 bases lay in between. CDR3 length: 11 residues. Germline V gives CDR1 SQVTM, CDR2 ANQGSEA. The receptor's source is a human donor with alopecia areata. The V gene is TRBV29-1, the J gene TRBJ2-1; D is uncertain. The starting material was CD4+ T cells sorted from blood, obtained at week 0. The CDR3 spells CSVDTRTEQFF. The CDR3 nucleotides read TGCAGCGTTGATACCCGGACGGAGCAGTTCTTC.